The present T cell receptor (beta chain) was sequenced within a study of OX40 agonist ivuxolimab in advanced cancers. This CDR3 region has 13 residues. The germline CDR1 and CDR2 sequences are MNHEY and SMNVEV (reference sequence). V gave up 4 bases and J gave up 5 bases, with 11 bases separating them. Method: immunoSEQ multiplex PCR; TCRdb's copy keeps in-frame clones and lacks some. There are 20,000 to 25,000 clones in the sample; 80% to 85% occur only once, and roughly a quarter lies in the top ten. About this clone: What it binds is not known. The identical CDR3 is also encoded by other nucleotide sequences in the sample.

Study results and caveats: People who partly responded at 0.1-3.0 mg/kg had some of the least clonal expansion seen.

The starting material was CD4+ or CD8+ T cells sorted from blood, obtained in a trial of the OX40 agonist ivuxolimab. The chain uses TRBV27 and TRBJ2-5, with a possible D match to TRBD1 (6 bases). This receptor was identified in an adult with an advanced solid tumor such as melanoma, head and neck, liver or kidney cancer. CDR3 nucleotide sequence: TGTGCCAGCAGTTCACAGGGCGAGGAGACCCAGTACTTC. This gives the protein CASSSQGEETQYF.